Detailed here is one TCR beta chain. The data stem from a study of blood T cell repertoires in COVID-19. For the study at large: T cells, B-cell-depleted T cells, or PBMCs supplied cDNA or gDNA.

Repertoires were generated with immunoSEQ multiplex PCR, while TCRdb's copy carries only in-frame clones and drops some. The profile shows over 130,000 clones, roughly 90% of them singletons. The sequenced sample was peripheral blood. The receptor's source is a woman aged 55 to 70 with active or convalescent COVID-19.

For the CDR3, the DNA is TGTGCCAGCAGTGAGGGCTATGGCAATCAGCCCCAGCATTTT. Translation: CASSEGYGNQPQHF. The chain is built from TRBV2 and TRBJ1-5; D is uncertain. V was clipped by 3 bases and J by 2 bases, with 8 bases between them. The length of the CDR3 is 14 residues. Per the germline V gene, CDR1 is SNHLY and CDR2 is FYNNEI.